A single sample gave rise to the 5 T cell receptor beta chains below, sequenced in a study of blood T cell repertoires in COVID-19. The protocol was immunoSEQ multiplex PCR, while the TCRdb copy is restricted to in-frame clones and leaves out a portion. Among under 120,000 clones listed, over 75% were seen once. Sequencing was carried out using peripheral blood. These TCRs come from a man aged 70 or older with active or convalescent COVID-19.

The rearrangement links TRBV5-1 to TRBJ2-3, with a tentative D call TRBD2 (6 bases). Germline CDR1 reads SGHRS; CDR2 reads YFSETQ. V was clipped by 4 bases and J by 11 bases, with 26 bases between them. The CDR3 runs to 16 residues. The chain's CDR3 is CASSITGDWTTSVQYF. CDR3 nucleotides: TGCGCCAGCAGCATTACTGGGGACTGGACCACATCGGTGCAGTATTTT.

The chain recombines TRBV7-9 with TRBJ2-6; D not certain. The CDR3 has 15 amino acids. The ends were cut back, 5 bases at V and 4 bases at J, with 12 bases in the middle. In germline, CDR1 is SEHNR, CDR2 FQNEAQ (reference sequence). The CDR3 DNA reads TGTGCCAGCAGCCCCGGTTTCCTCGGGGCCAACGTCCTGACTTTC. Translating it yields CASSPGFLGANVLTF.

This clone was counted between two and nine times. The chain is built from TRBV5-4 and TRBJ2-3; 11 bases align to TRBD2. J gave up 2 bases and V 4 bases, and 15 bases lay outside the gene matches. Germline V gene lookup returns CDR1 SGHNT and CDR2 YYREEE (reference sequence). This CDR3 has 19 amino acids. As DNA, the CDR3 is TGTGCCAGCAGCCAACGAGATATGAGACTAGCGGGAATCACAGATACGCAGTATTTT. Translated, it gives CASSQRDMRLAGITDTQYF. Using reference TRBV5-4 and TRBJ2-3 for the parts outside the CDR3, the full variable domain is ETGVTQSPTHLIKTRGQQVTLRCSSQSGHNTVSWYQQALGQGPQFIFQYYREEENGRGNFPPRFSGLQFPNYSSELNVNALELDDSALYLCASSQRDMRLAGITDTQYFGPGTRLTVL.

This sequence joins TRBV20-1 and TRBJ2-1; 7 nucleotides align to TRBD2. Looked up from germline, CDR1 is DFQATT and CDR2 is SNEGSKA (reference sequence). The CDR3 totals 14 residues. With V trimmed by 3 bases and J by 9 bases, 11 bases remained unmatched. CDR3 coding DNA: TGCAGTGCTAGTACGCTACTAGCTAGCGGTGAGCAGTTCTTC. It encodes CSASTLLASGEQFF.

The CDR3 DNA reads as TGTGCCAGTAGTATGGGACTAGCGGGGGGCCTCAACAATGAGCAGTTCTTC. Amino acids: CASSMGLAGGLNNEQFF. The chain employs TRBV19 and TRBJ2-1; TRBD2 matches at 15 bases. This CDR3 comprises 17 residues. The germline V gene encodes CDR1 LNHDA and CDR2 SQIVND (reference sequence). Trimming at V came to 3 bases and at J to 5 bases, leaving 5 bases not matched to a gene.